The T cell receptor beta chain described here comes from a study of CD8 T cells in Susac syndrome. J was trimmed by 7 bases and V by 4 bases; bases with no gene match: 10. Looked up from germline, CDR1 is SGHTA and CDR2 is FQGTGA. This CDR3 spans 15 amino acids. Through negative isolation, CD4+ and CD8+ T cells were obtained, while TEMRA cells were enriched using FACS. The RNA input was about 0.5 to 1 ug, and it was reverse transcribed with random hexamers. TCRdb reprocessed the immunoSEQ multiplex PCR reads via MiXCR and lists one record per CDR3 protein. The sample yields a few hundred thousand distinct CDR3 sequences, approximately 84% seen once. This clonotype was seen a single time.

The receptor was isolated from a human donor with multiple sclerosis. The gene calls are TRBV7-3 and TRBJ2-3, with TRBD2 matching 8 bases. Source material: CD8+ T cells from PBMCs. The CDR3 DNA follows: TGTGCCAGCAGCTCCACTAGCGGACCACAACATACGCAGTATTTT. Translated: CASSSTSGPQHTQYF.